These 30 T cell receptor beta chains originate from one sample sequenced in a study of beta chain features in type 1 diabetes. Notes on the study in general: Researchers report that Type 1 diabetes patients had moderately but significantly shorter TCRB CDR3s across all four CD4+ subsets.

Their target antigens are unknown. Investigators reverse transcribed all isolated RNA, so they sequenced expressed TCRB transcripts. TCRdb's copy holds only in-frame clones and misses some; the assay was immunoSEQ multiplex PCR. The sample has some 700,000 clones; about an eighth are singletons. The source material was naive CD4+ T cells from blood. These receptors were obtained from a man between 18 and 29 years old with type 1 diabetes.

This clone occurred a few times. V and J are TRBV5-4 and TRBJ2-1, with TRBD2 identical over 10 bases. J was trimmed by 2 bases and V by 0 bases; bases with no gene match: 5. Germline-derived CDR1 and CDR2 are SGHNT and YYREEE (reference sequence). This CDR3 region has 17 residues. CDR3 coding DNA: TGTGCCAGCAGCTTGGCCCTAGCGGGGGCGGCCTACAATGAGCAGTTCTTC. Translated: CASSLALAGAAYNEQFF.

The V call is TRBV18, the J call TRBJ1-4, with a weak D call TRBD1 (6 bases). This CDR3 is built from 16 residues. Germline V gene sequence: CDR1 KGHSH, CDR2 LQKENI. V was cut by 2 bases and J by 4 bases, with 14 bases left in between. This CDR3 reads CASSPYRTDNNEKLFF. In nucleotides, the CDR3 is TGTGCCAGCTCACCATATCGGACAGATAATAATGAAAAACTGTTTTTT.

V and J are TRBV11-2 and TRBJ2-3; possibly TRBD1 for D (6 bases). Germline assignment: CDR1 SGHAT and CDR2 FQNNGV. The CDR3 has 13 residues. Trimming removed 6 bases from V and 5 bases from J, with 12 bases in between. CDR3: CASRDTGRDTQYF. The DNA for the CDR3 is TGTGCCAGCAGGGACACAGGGAGAGATACGCAGTATTTT.

This clone appeared a few times. The CDR3 sequence: CACTGLNQGTEAFF. CDR3 nucleotides: TGTGCCTGCACGGGACTTAACCAGGGGACTGAAGCTTTCTTT. The genes are TRBV30 and TRBJ1-1; D perhaps matches TRBD1 (6 bases). The CDR3 contains 14 residues. Germline values: CDR1 GTSNPN, CDR2 SVGIG (reference sequence). The V end was cut by 6 bases, the J end by 5 bases, with 19 bases between.

This clone occurred a few times. The chain carries TRBV5-1 and TRBJ2-1, with 10 bases that match TRBD1. Losses at the gene ends were 4 bases for V and 6 bases for J; bases not matched to a gene: 4. This CDR3 spans 14 amino acids. Germline V gene data show CDR1 as SGHRS and CDR2 as YFSETQ. The CDR3 protein is CASSGRTGGNEQFF. CDR3 DNA sequence: TGCGCCAGCAGCGGTCGGACAGGGGGCAATGAGCAGTTCTTC.

This clone was seen only a few times. The V gene is TRBV5-4, the J gene TRBJ1-4; 7 nucleotides agree with TRBD1. V lost 4 bases and J lost 7; bases outside the gene matches: 7. The germline gives CDR1 SGHNT, CDR2 YYREEE (reference sequence). This CDR3 contains 14 residues. CDR3: CASSQTGLGEKLFF. In DNA, the CDR3 is TGTGCCAGCAGCCAGACAGGGTTAGGTGAAAAACTGTTTTTT.

This clone has only a few counts. The rearrangement joins TRBV9 to TRBJ2-2, with 13 bases lining up with TRBD2. This CDR3 has 17 residues. Germline V gene sequence: CDR1 SGDLS, CDR2 YYNGEE. The J segment lost 1 base and the V segment lost 3 bases, leaving 3 bases of the junction unmatched. The CDR3 protein is CASSDRTSGGNTGELFF. CDR3 nucleotide sequence: TGTGCCAGCAGCGACCGGACTAGCGGGGGGAACACCGGGGAGCTGTTTTTT. The full variable domain, its missing parts supplied by reference TRBV9 and TRBJ2-2, is DSGVTQTPKHLITATGQRVTLRCSPRSGDLSVYWYQQSLDQGLQFLIQYYNGEERAKGNILERFSAQQFPDLHSELNLSSLELGDSALYFCASSDRTSGGNTGELFFGEGSRLTVL.

The gene calls are TRBV28 and TRBJ1-1; perhaps TRBD1 as D (5 bases). Germline CDR1 and CDR2: MDHEN and SYDVKM. With 3 bases removed from V and 0 bases from J, the gap between germline ends came to 11 bases. This CDR3 comprises 15 residues. CDR3 in DNA: TGTGCCAGCAGTTTGACGGGGACCATGAACACTGAAGCTTTCTTT. The encoded protein is CASSLTGTMNTEAFF. The variable domain in full, completed from reference TRBV28 and TRBJ1-1, reads DVKVTQSSRYLVKRTGEKVFLECVQDMDHENMFWYRQDPGLGLRLIYFSYDVKMKEKGDIPEGYSVSREKKERFSLILESASTNQTSMYLCASSLTGTMNTEAFFGQGTRLTVV.

V and J are TRBV7-7 and TRBJ2-5; D is perhaps TRBD2 (7 bases). Germline V gene lookup returns CDR1 SSHAT and CDR2 FNYEAQ (reference sequence). The CDR3 consists of 15 residues. The germline V and J ends were trimmed by 1 base and 2 bases, with 11 bases remaining between them. The chain's CDR3 is CASSLGGGRQETQYF. Written as DNA, the CDR3 is TGTGCCAGCAGCTTAGGGGGGGGGCGTCAAGAGACCCAGTACTTC.

This clone has a handful of counts. The gene calls are TRBV23-1 and TRBJ2-7, with D possibly matching TRBD1 (6 bases). TRBV23-1 is an open reading frame whose function is uncertain. CDR3 size: 16 residues. V was trimmed by 0 bases and J by 0 bases, leaving 12 bases between them. The CDR3 nucleotides read TGCGCCAGCAGTCAATCTACCGGGACATTCTCCTACGAGCAGTACTTC. Translation gives CASSQSTGTFSYEQYF.

V gene TRBV27 combines with J gene TRBJ2-1; D remains unclear. V lost 5 bases to trimming and J lost 4 bases, with 9 bases between them. This CDR3 is 13 amino acids long. Looked up from germline, CDR1 is MNHEY and CDR2 is SMNVEV (reference sequence). CDR3 amino acids: CASSPPGYNEQFF. The CDR3 nucleotides are TGTGCCAGCAGTCCGCCGGGTTACAATGAGCAGTTCTTC.

This clone came up a few times. Other DNA sequences from this sample encode an identical CDR3 as well. The genes are TRBV29-1 and TRBJ1-1; TRBD1 might be the D (5 bases). The germline gives CDR1 SQVTM, CDR2 ANQGSEA. The CDR3 runs to 11 residues. V lost 4 bases and J 4 bases, leaving 7 bases between the germline ends. This CDR3 reads CSVGQGTEAFF. The DNA of the CDR3 is TGCAGCGTTGGCCAGGGCACTGAAGCTTTCTTT.

This chain links TRBV11-2 with TRBJ1-2; D is unresolved. CDR1 is SGHAT, CDR2 FQNNGV, per germline. V lost 3 bases to trimming and J lost 0 bases, with 8 bases between them. The CDR3 covers 14 residues. The CDR3: CASSFSQANYGYTF. DNA for the CDR3: TGTGCCAGCAGCTTCTCCCAGGCTAACTATGGCTACACCTTC.

The chain links TRBV6-6 to TRBJ1-3; 8 bases match TRBD1. CDR1 is MNHNY, CDR2 SVGAGI, per germline (reference sequence). The ends lost 5 bases at V and 9 bases at J; junction bases unmatched: 9. The CDR3 runs 14 residues. The CDR3 sequence: CASSQGQGAVTIYF. In nucleotides, the CDR3 is TGTGCCAGCAGTCAAGGACAGGGTGCGGTCACCATATATTTT.

This clone was counted only a few times. The chain couples TRBV6-1 to TRBJ2-5, with D perhaps matching TRBD2 (5 bases). The germline CDR1 and CDR2 sequences are MNHNS and SASEGT. Deletions cut 1 base from V and 9 bases from J, with 9 bases between. This CDR3 region has 12 residues. The CDR3 protein is CASSEGGWAQYF. The DNA of the CDR3 is TGTGCCAGCAGTGAAGGCGGGTGGGCCCAGTACTTC.

This clone has only a few counts. The genes are TRBV9 and TRBJ2-5; TRBD2 matches at 11 bases. Germline V gene sequence: CDR1 SGDLS, CDR2 YYNGEE. This CDR3 is built from 15 residues. With V trimmed by 1 base and J by 5 bases, 4 bases remained unmatched. CDR3 sequence (DNA): TGTGCCAGCAGCGTAACTAGCGGGGGATGGGAGACCCAGTACTTC. This codes for CASSVTSGGWETQYF. Filled out from reference TRBV9 and TRBJ2-5, the complete variable domain reads DSGVTQTPKHLITATGQRVTLRCSPRSGDLSVYWYQQSLDQGLQFLIQYYNGEERAKGNILERFSAQQFPDLHSELNLSSLELGDSALYFCASSVTSGGWETQYFGPGTRLLVL.

The rearrangement links TRBV11-3 to TRBJ2-3; D perhaps matches TRBD1 (6 bases). The CDR3 loop spans 20 amino acids. Deletions cut 6 bases from V and 0 bases from J, with 28 bases between. Per germline, CDR1 SGHNT and CDR2 YENEEA. Here the CDR3 reads CASSGPGLDSTGTSTDTQYF. The CDR3 DNA sequence: TGTGCCAGCAGTGGGCCCGGATTGGATTCGACAGGAACTAGCACAGATACGCAGTATTTT.

The rearrangement links TRBV30 to TRBJ1-2; 10 nucleotides agree with TRBD1. This CDR3 has 13 amino acids. The trim removed 4 bases at V and 2 bases at J, leaving 1 base unmatched. The germline V gene has CDR1 GTSNPN and CDR2 SVGIG (reference sequence). Written as DNA, the CDR3 is TGTGCCTGGATGGGACAGGGGAACTATGGCTACACCTTC. Its protein is CAWMGQGNYGYTF.

The chain joins TRBV5-1 to TRBJ2-5; D is unclear. The V end was cut by 7 bases, the J end by 4 bases, with 8 bases between. Germline loops: CDR1 SGHRS, CDR2 YFSETQ. CDR3 length equals 11 residues. CDR3: CASGPLETQYF. The CDR3 nucleotides read TGCGCCAGCGGACCCCTAGAGACCCAGTACTTC. The full variable domain, with the rest looked up from reference TRBV5-1 and TRBJ2-5, is KAGVTQTPRYLIKTRGQQVTLSCSPISGHRSVSWYQQTPGQGLQFLFEYFSETQRNKGNFPGRFSGRQFSNSRSEMNVSTLELGDSALYLCASGPLETQYFGPGTRLLVL.

The genes are TRBV14 and TRBJ1-1; D possibly corresponds to TRBD1 (5 bases). The CDR3 sequence is 15 residues long. Trimming took 8 bases from V and 2 from J, leaving 18 bases between them. Germline V gives CDR1 SGHDN, CDR2 FVKESK. The chain's CDR3 is CASGKFRVGNTEAFF. The CDR3 DNA follows: TGTGCCAGCGGCAAGTTCAGGGTGGGAAACACTGAAGCTTTCTTT.

This clone turned up a few times. J is TRBJ2-7 and V is TRBV15, with D perhaps matching TRBD2 (6 bases). The CDR3 totals 15 residues. Germline CDR1 is LNHNV and CDR2 is YYDKDF (reference sequence). V was shortened by 0 bases and J by 3 bases, with 12 bases between the two germline ends. DNA of the CDR3: TGTGCCACCAGCAGAGATCCGGGGGAGAACTACGAGCAGTACTTC. Translated: CATSRDPGENYEQYF.

This clone occurred a few times. The chain combines TRBV28 with TRBJ1-5; 7 nucleotides agree with TRBD1. Trimming removed 6 bases from V and 8 bases from J; junction bases left unmatched: 10. The CDR3 consists of 14 residues. Germline V gene lookup returns CDR1 MDHEN and CDR2 SYDVKM. CDR3: CASRPQGLWEPQHF. CDR3 DNA sequence: TGTGCCAGCAGACCACAGGGGCTCTGGGAGCCCCAGCATTTT.

This clone was observed a few times. The gene calls are TRBV29-1 and TRBJ2-1; D gene uncertain. Germline loops: CDR1 SQVTM, CDR2 ANQGSEA. Trimming took 2 bases from V and 5 from J, leaving 22 bases between them. The CDR3 extends over 17 amino acids. CDR3 in amino acids: CSVESLGGPRRDNEQFF. Written as DNA, the CDR3 is TGCAGCGTTGAAAGTCTAGGTGGGCCCCGTCGGGACAATGAGCAGTTCTTC.

This clone has only a few counts. The DNA of the CDR3 is TGTGCCAGCAGCCAAGATAGGAACTTCTACGAGCAGTACTTC. The encoded protein is CASSQDRNFYEQYF. The chain uses TRBV14 and TRBJ2-7; D unresolved. Germline CDR1 and CDR2: SGHDN and FVKESK. This CDR3 comprises 14 residues. V lost 0 bases and J lost 3, with 9 bases in between.

This clone appeared a single time. The chain employs TRBV28 and TRBJ2-7; 11 nucleotides agree with TRBD1. V lost 4 bases, J lost 1 base, and 3 bases stayed unmatched. The CDR3 contains 15 residues. The germline CDR1 and CDR2 sequences are MDHEN and SYDVKM. Written as DNA, the CDR3 is TGTGCCAGCAGTTCCGGACAGGGGGCATCCTACGAGCAGTACTTC. This sequence encodes CASSSGQGASYEQYF.

This clone has just a few counts. The sample holds other DNA sequences that translate to the same CDR3. The rearrangement joins TRBV29-1 to TRBJ1-1; D gene unclear. Germline values: CDR1 SQVTM, CDR2 ANQGSEA. This CDR3 is built from 11 residues. Trimming pared 2 bases from V and 2 bases from J, leaving 3 bases between. This chain's CDR3 is CSVEHNTEAFF. The CDR3 DNA sequence: TGCAGCGTTGAACACAACACTGAAGCTTTCTTT.

The chain couples TRBV9 to TRBJ2-7; maybe TRBD1 (6 bases). The V end lost 0 bases, the J end lost 2 bases, and 15 bases lay between the germline ends. CDR1 is SGDLS, CDR2 YYNGEE, per germline. This CDR3 region has 16 residues. CDR3 protein: CASSVAASGVTYEQYF. Here the CDR3 DNA reads TGTGCCAGCAGCGTAGCGGCCTCAGGGGTAACCTACGAGCAGTACTTC. The full variable domain, with the rest looked up from reference TRBV9 and TRBJ2-7, is DSGVTQTPKHLITATGQRVTLRCSPRSGDLSVYWYQQSLDQGLQFLIQYYNGEERAKGNILERFSAQQFPDLHSELNLSSLELGDSALYFCASSVAASGVTYEQYFGPGTRLTVT.

The V and J genes are TRBV6-5 and TRBJ1-2; D gene uncertain. Germline loops: CDR1 MNHEY, CDR2 SVGAGI. The CDR3 totals 13 residues. With 4 bases removed from V and 4 bases from J, the gap between germline ends came to 10 bases. CDR3 region: CASSSPGPYGYTF. As DNA, the CDR3 is TGTGCCAGCAGTTCACCCGGGCCCTATGGCTACACCTTC.

This chain joins TRBV6-5 and TRBJ2-7; 7 nucleotides line up with TRBD1. Germline V gene sequence: CDR1 MNHEY, CDR2 SVGAGI. This CDR3 is 13 amino acids long. V shed 6 bases and J 4 bases; nucleotides not matched to a gene: 6. This CDR3 reads CASRRQGPYEQYF. The CDR3 nucleotides read TGTGCCAGCAGGCGACAGGGTCCGTACGAGCAGTACTTC.

The chain carries TRBV5-1 and TRBJ2-5, with 8 bases lining up with TRBD1. From germline, CDR1 is SGHRS and CDR2 YFSETQ. CDR3 length: 15 residues. The ends lost 4 bases at V and 5 bases at J; junction bases unmatched: 10. CDR3 protein: CASSVTGTGGETQYF. CDR3 nucleotide sequence: TGCGCCAGCAGCGTCACCGGGACAGGAGGGGAGACCCAGTACTTC. Using reference TRBV5-1 and TRBJ2-5 for the parts outside the CDR3, the full variable domain is KAGVTQTPRYLIKTRGQQVTLSCSPISGHRSVSWYQQTPGQGLQFLFEYFSETQRNKGNFPGRFSGRQFSNSRSEMNVSTLELGDSALYLCASSVTGTGGETQYFGPGTRLLVL.